Below, 30 T cell receptor beta chains from the same sample are listed, as sequenced in a study of CD8+CD57+ T cells in acquired aplastic anemia. According to the study, genomic DNA was the template for TCR beta VDJ and CDR3 profiling. Each CDR3 protein gets one entry after TCRdb re-called the reads with MiXCR. The sample has around 50,000 distinct CDR3 sequences; about 78% are singletons. Sequencing was done on a sample of sorted CD4+, CD8+, or CD8+CD57+ T cells (not recorded which) from PBMCs. Receptors originate from a human donor in good health, serving as a control.

Ten or more counts support this clonotype. This chain joins TRBV25-1 and TRBJ2-7; TRBD1 aligns across 9 bases. V shed 4 bases, J shed 0 bases, and the junction held 4 bases outside the gene matches. The CDR3 runs to 15 residues. The germline V gene encodes CDR1 MGHDK and CDR2 SYGVNS. CDR3 sequence reads: CASSGTDRGSYEQYF. CDR3 coding DNA: TGTGCCAGCAGTGGGACGGACAGGGGCTCCTACGAGCAGTACTTC.

V usage is TRBV11-2 and J usage is TRBJ1-3; D remains unclear. Looked up from germline, CDR1 is SGHAT and CDR2 is FQNNGV. The CDR3 covers 17 residues. V was shortened by 4 bases and J by 0 bases, with 16 bases between the two germline ends. This CDR3 reads CASSWREGGSSGNTIYF. DNA for the CDR3: TGTGCCAGCAGCTGGCGAGAAGGTGGTAGCTCTGGAAACACCATATATTTT.

The V gene is TRBV4-3, the J gene TRBJ2-7; unclear D gene. The CDR3 consists of 15 residues. Trimming took 5 bases from V and 1 from J, leaving 15 bases between them. Germline CDR1 is LGHNA and CDR2 is YSLEER. The CDR3 bases are TGCGCCAGCAGCTTAGATCGACGCATGTCCTACGAGCAGTACGTC. Translating gives CASSLDRRMSYEQYV.

V usage is TRBV11-1 and J usage is TRBJ2-7; TRBD2 matches at 13 bases. The CDR3 spans 17 residues. The V gene end was trimmed by 6 bases and the J gene end by 0 bases; junction bases not matched to a gene: 8. CDR1 is SGHAT and CDR2 is FQDESV in the germline V gene (reference sequence). The CDR3 DNA is TGTGCCAGCAGTTTCGGGACTAGCGGGATGAGCTCCTACGAGCAGTACTTC. Its protein product is CASSFGTSGMSSYEQYF.

The CDR3 DNA follows: TGCAGTGCCGTCACGGGGGGGAAACTATACAATGAGCAGTTCTTC. Protein product: CSAVTGGKLYNEQFF. V usage is TRBV29-1 and J usage is TRBJ2-1; 8 bases line up with TRBD2. The CDR3 contains 15 residues. Germline loops: CDR1 SQVTM, CDR2 ANQGSEA.

This clonotype was picked up many times. This chain joins TRBV6-1 and TRBJ2-1, with D uncertain. This CDR3 is built from 11 residues. CDR1 and CDR2 from the germline V gene are MNHNS and SASEGT. Trimming pared 6 bases from V and 4 bases from J, leaving 4 bases between. The CDR3 nucleotides read TGTGCCAGCAGCCGGTACAATGAGCAGTTCTTC. This encodes CASSRYNEQFF.

This chain joins TRBV7-3 and TRBJ2-7, with TRBD2 matching over 11 bases. Germline lookup yields CDR1 SGHTA and CDR2 FQGTGA. After removal of 6 bases from V and 0 bases from J, the junction contained 4 bases not matched to a gene. The CDR3 has 15 residues. In DNA form, the CDR3 reads TGTGCCAGCAGTCCGACTAGCGGGGTCTCCTACGAGCAGTACTTC. Translated: CASSPTSGVSYEQYF.

The rearrangement links TRBV5-1 to TRBJ2-2; D not certain. CDR3 size: 16 residues. The V end was cut by 1 base, the J end by 1 base, with 11 bases between. CDR1 and CDR2 from the germline V gene are SGHRS and YFSETQ. The CDR3 loop reads CASSLSLMGNTGELFF. The CDR3 region has the DNA TGCGCCAGCAGCTTGAGTCTTATGGGGAACACCGGGGAGCTGTTTTTT.

In nucleotides, the CDR3 is TGTGCCAGCAGTCTCTCCCCACCCACCGCGGACTATGGCTACACCTTC. Amino acid sequence: CASSLSPPTADYGYTF. V is TRBV6-2 or TRBV6-3 and J is TRBJ1-2; D remains ambiguous. Per germline, CDR1 MNHEY and CDR2 SVGEGT. Trimming shortened V by 5 bases and J by 3 bases, and 19 bases separated the two germline ends. The CDR3 is 16 residues long.

The V and J genes are TRBV9 and TRBJ1-2; 7 nucleotides line up with TRBD1. The ends lost 4 bases at V and 2 bases at J; junction bases unmatched: 8. The germline gives CDR1 SGDLS, CDR2 YYNGEE. The CDR3 loop spans 15 amino acids. The CDR3 nucleotides read TGTGCCAGCAGCCCTTCCACGACAGGGAACTATGGCTACACCTTC. It specifies CASSPSTTGNYGYTF.

The gene calls are TRBV11-1 and TRBJ2-3; TRBD2 matches 11 bases. With 1 base clipped from V and 1 base from J, the junction kept 4 bases outside the gene matches. This CDR3 contains 17 residues. Looked up from germline, CDR1 is SGHAT and CDR2 is FQDESV (reference sequence). The CDR3 nucleotides read TGTGCCAGCAGCTTAGAGACTAGCGGGGTAGGCACAGATACGCAGTATTTT. It translates to CASSLETSGVGTDTQYF.

The V call is TRBV4-2, the J call TRBJ2-7, with 8 nucleotides matching TRBD2. Looked up from germline, CDR1 is LGHNA and CDR2 is YNFKEQ. This CDR3 region has 16 residues. Unmatched junction bases numbered 14, after V lost 1 base and J lost 9 bases. CDR3 sequence: CASSQGVTGGPGGQYF. The CDR3 DNA reads TGTGCCAGCAGCCAAGGCGTGACGGGAGGGCCGGGGGGGCAGTACTTC.

The CDR3 loop is CASSETGRNYEQYV. The CDR3 DNA is TGTGCCAGCAGTGAGACAGGGAGGAACTACGAGCAGTACGTC. This sequence joins TRBV2 and TRBJ2-7; possible D gene TRBD1, 7 bases. V gave up 3 bases and J gave up 3 bases, with 12 bases separating them. Germline-derived CDR1 and CDR2 are SNHLY and FYNNEI. This CDR3 has 14 residues.

This chain joins TRBV19 and TRBJ1-2, with no clear D. Looked up from germline, CDR1 is LNHDA and CDR2 is SQIVND (reference sequence). The CDR3 is made up of 12 amino acids. V was trimmed by 6 bases and J by 2 bases, leaving 7 bases between them. The CDR3 DNA reads TGTGCCAGTAGGACGAGGAACTATGGCTACACCTTC. This sequence encodes CASRTRNYGYTF.

The CDR3 DNA follows: TGTGCCAGCAGGACAGGCGGGGATCAGCCCCAGCATTTT. Its translation: CASRTGGDQPQHF. The gene calls are TRBV7-8 and TRBJ1-5, with TRBD1 as a possible D gene (6 bases). Per germline, CDR1 SGHVS and CDR2 FQNEAQ. CDR3 length: 13 amino acids. Trimming pared 6 bases from V and 5 bases from J, leaving 11 bases between.

The chain couples TRBV7-3 to TRBJ1-2, with D unresolved. In germline, CDR1 is SGHTA, CDR2 FQGTGA. Trimming cost V 5 bases and J 6 bases, with 10 bases left between them. The CDR3 is 12 residues long. The CDR3 nucleotides are TGTGCCAGCAGCCAATATATCCATGGCTACACCTTC. Amino acids: CASSQYIHGYTF.

The V gene is TRBV10-3, the J gene TRBJ1-1, with unresolved D. Germline CDR1 ENHRY, CDR2 SYGVKD. This CDR3 is built from 15 residues. V was cut by 5 bases and J by 0 bases, with 13 bases left in between. For the CDR3, the DNA is TGTGCCATCAGTAAACATGAAGGCATGAACACTGAAGCTTTCTTT. Translation: CAISKHEGMNTEAFF.

This chain uses TRBV2 with TRBJ2-2; a weak D match, TRBD1 (5 bases). Germline-derived CDR1 and CDR2 are SNHLY and FYNNEI. Trimming removed 6 bases from V and 0 bases from J, with 11 bases in between. The CDR3 is 15 amino acids. The CDR3 is CASRKPQANTGELFF. CDR3 bases: TGTGCCAGCAGGAAGCCACAGGCGAACACCGGGGAGCTGTTTTTT.

Worth noting for this clonotype: Germline and junction disagree at one end, which may indicate a read error. The rearrangement links TRBV7-2 to TRBJ1-2; D unresolved. Germline assignment: CDR1 SGHTA and CDR2 FQGNSA. CDR3 length equals 12 residues. The CDR3 sequence is CASSLNSYGYTF. DNA for the CDR3: TGTGCCAGCAGCTTGAACAGCTATGGCTATACCTTC. Complete variable domain (other parts from reference TRBV7-2 and TRBJ1-2): GAGVSQSPSNKVTEKGKDVELRCDPISGHTALYWYRQSLGQGLEFLIYFQGNSAPDKSGLPSDRFSAERTGGSVSTLTIQRTQQEDSAVYLCASSLNSYGYTFGSGTRLTVV.

This chain joins TRBV5-1 and TRBJ2-1, with unresolved D. The CDR3 runs to 15 residues. Germline V gene sequence: CDR1 SGHRS, CDR2 YFSETQ. The V end lost 0 bases, the J end lost 9 bases, and 16 bases lay between the germline ends. CDR3 sequence reads: CASSLGRAGGGEQFF. In DNA, the CDR3 is TGCGCCAGCAGCTTGGGACGGGCCGGCGGTGGTGAGCAGTTCTTC.

V gene TRBV7-9 combines with J gene TRBJ1-2, with 7 bases identical to TRBD1. From germline, CDR1 is SEHNR and CDR2 FQNEAQ (reference sequence). Trimming cost V 4 bases and J 4 bases; bases outside gene matches: 6. The CDR3 loop spans 14 amino acids. The CDR3 DNA sequence: TGTGCCAGCAGCTCCCGGGACAGAGTCTATGGCTACACCTTC. Translating gives CASSSRDRVYGYTF.

The rearrangement joins TRBV10-3 to TRBJ2-7; 13 bases line up with TRBD2. This CDR3 contains 14 residues. The V segment lost 4 bases and the J segment 7 bases; nucleotides outside the gene matches: 4. CDR1 is ENHRY, CDR2 SYGVKD, per germline. The CDR3 loop is CAISGTSGGGEQYF. CDR3 bases: TGTGCCATCAGTGGGACTAGCGGGGGAGGGGAGCAGTACTTC.

The rearrangement uses TRBV20-1 and TRBJ2-5, with no clear D. Trimming removed 4 bases at V and 1 base at J, with 7 bases between. The CDR3 spans 12 residues. The germline V gene has CDR1 DFQATT and CDR2 SNEGSKA (reference sequence). The CDR3 spells CSAIGSQETQYF. CDR3 DNA: TGCAGTGCTATTGGCTCCCAAGAGACCCAGTACTTC.

This chain links TRBV25-1 with TRBJ2-5; 8 positions match TRBD2. V shed 3 bases, J shed 0 bases, and the junction held 6 bases outside the gene matches. There are 16 residues in the CDR3. The germline CDR1 and CDR2 sequences are MGHDK and SYGVNS. The CDR3 DNA reads TGTGCCAGCAGTGAGGCTAGCGGGTTTTACCAAGAGACCCAGTACTTC. Its protein is CASSEASGFYQETQYF.

The rearrangement uses TRBV7-6 and TRBJ1-6; 9 bases line up with TRBD1. The CDR3 length is 14 residues. Germline trimming cut 4 bases from V and 9 bases from J; bases unmatched to any gene: 4. Germline V gene data show CDR1 as SGHVS and CDR2 as FNYEAQ. CDR3 sequence: CASSSDRGLSPLHF. The CDR3 nucleotides are TGTGCCAGCAGCTCGGACAGGGGACTTTCACCCCTCCACTTT. Combining the CDR3 with reference TRBV7-6 and TRBJ1-6 gives the whole variable domain GAGVSQSPRYKVTKRGQDVALRCDPISGHVSLYWYRQALGQGPEFLTYFNYEAQQDKSGLPNDRFSAERPEGSISTLTIQRTEQRDSAMYRCASSSDRGLSPLHFGNGTRLTVT.

The genes are TRBV11-3 and TRBJ1-4; D uncertain. V was shortened by 5 bases and J by 5 bases, with 15 bases between the two germline ends. Germline V CDR1 and CDR2: SGHNT, YENEEA. This CDR3 spans 15 amino acids. Here the CDR3 reads CASSVIPGPNEKLFF. The CDR3 DNA follows: TGTGCCAGCAGCGTCATTCCGGGTCCCAATGAAAAACTGTTTTTT.

This chain joins TRBV24-1 and TRBJ1-2; 8 bases agree with TRBD1. Germline V gene sequence: CDR1 KGHDR, CDR2 SFDVKD. V shed 3 bases and J 3 bases; nucleotides not matched to a gene: 5. This CDR3 has 15 amino acids. The CDR3 coding sequence is TGTGCCACCAGTGATCCAAAGACAGGGGACTATGGCTACACCTTC. Translation: CATSDPKTGDYGYTF.

The chain employs TRBV29-1 and TRBJ1-1; 9 bases are shared with TRBD1. The germline V gene encodes CDR1 SQVTM and CDR2 ANQGSEA. The CDR3 length is 10 residues. J lost 11 bases, V lost 7 bases, and 5 bases had no gene match. CDR3 protein: CSAGDREAFF. The CDR3 DNA is TGCAGCGCAGGGGACAGGGAGGCTTTCTTT. The whole variable domain, remainder taken from reference TRBV29-1 and TRBJ1-1, is SAVISQKPSRDICQRGTSLTIQCQVDSQVTMMFWYRQQPGQSLTLIATANQGSEATYESGFVIDKFPISRPNLTFSTLTVSNMSPEDSSIYLCSAGDREAFFGQGTRLTVV.

This clonotype appeared a few times. This chain links TRBV20-1 with TRBJ2-5; D remains unclear. The V and J ends lost 5 bases and 3 bases respectively, with 13 bases between them. This CDR3 has 13 amino acids. Germline assignment: CDR1 DFQATT and CDR2 SNEGSKA (reference sequence). The CDR3 here is CSAGRTTEETQYF. CDR3 DNA: TGCAGTGCTGGACGGACGACTGAAGAGACCCAGTACTTC.

This clonotype has at least ten counts. The CDR3 here is CASSIDFSSGLFYEQYF. CDR3 sequence (DNA): TGTGCCAGTAGTATAGATTTTTCTAGCGGTCTTTTCTACGAGCAGTACTTC. The chain is built from TRBV19 and TRBJ2-7, with 7 bases lining up with TRBD2. Trimming removed 0 bases from V and 3 bases from J; junction bases left unmatched: 11. The CDR3 loop spans 17 amino acids. CDR1 and CDR2 from the germline V gene are LNHDA and SQIVND (reference sequence).